Listed below are T cell receptor beta chains from one sample, sequenced in a study of response to subunit inactivated influenza vaccine. MiXCR was run by TCRdb on the RT-PCR reads, yielding one entry per CDR3 protein. The data show 150,000 to 200,000 distinct CDR3 sequences, around 12% seen once. Separately, the same data were catalogued under a study of T cells expressing NK-cell markers.

The starting material was CD8+ T cells sorted from PBMCs, obtained roughly 12 days after vaccination. The receptors originated from a middle-aged man who received an inactivated influenza vaccine. The CDR3 runs from the conserved cysteine through the conserved F or W. The order of the fields is clone size, J gene, V gene, D gene, CDR3 DNA, CDR3 protein. The D gene is left open where the match is weak. Size is stated for part of the rows, as once, few or many counts, or as a class when the clone is expanded.

clone size: medium-sized; J gene: TRBJ2-7; V gene: TRBV6-2/TRBV6-3; D gene: NA; CDR3 DNA: TGTGCCAGCGAACCTGCTACGGGGGGCGATGTAAACGAGCAGTACTTC; CDR3 protein: CASEPATGGDVNEQYF
clone size: many; J gene: TRBJ1-1; V gene: TRBV28; D gene: TRBD1; CDR3 DNA: TGTGCCAGCAGTCCCCAGGGGGGTTTGCACGACACTGAAGCTTTCTTT; CDR3 protein: CASSPQGGLHDTEAFF
clone size: NA; J gene: TRBJ2-5; V gene: TRBV7-8; D gene: NA; CDR3 DNA: TGTGCCAGCAGCTTATGGCAGGGGGGAGGAGAGACCCAGTACTTC; CDR3 protein: CASSLWQGGGETQYF
clone size: NA; J gene: TRBJ1-2; V gene: TRBV5-1; D gene: NA; CDR3 DNA: TGCGCCAGCAGCTTAGCTACAAGGAACTATGGCTACACCTTC; CDR3 protein: CASSLATRNYGYTF
clone size: NA; J gene: TRBJ1-5; V gene: TRBV28; D gene: TRBD1; CDR3 DNA: TGTGCCAGCAGTCCCCTGAAGGGGGCTTCTCAGCCCCAGCATTTT; CDR3 protein: CASSPLKGASQPQHF
clone size: few; J gene: TRBJ2-5; V gene: TRBV7-9; D gene: NA; CDR3 DNA: TGTGCCAGCAGCTTTGGCGGGGTACAAGAGACCCAGTACTTC; CDR3 protein: CASSFGGVQETQYF
clone size: NA; J gene: TRBJ2-5; V gene: TRBV12-3/TRBV12-4; D gene: TRBD1; CDR3 DNA: TGTGCCAGCAGTAGTAAGAGGTCAGGGGGACAGACCCAGTACTTC; CDR3 protein: CASSSKRSGGQTQYF
clone size: NA; J gene: TRBJ2-2; V gene: TRBV9; D gene: TRBD2; CDR3 DNA: TGTGCCAGCAGCGGGCGACTAGCGGGAGTTTCCGGGGAGCTGTTTTTT; CDR3 protein: CASSGRLAGVSGELFF
clone size: NA; J gene: TRBJ2-7; V gene: TRBV12-3/TRBV12-4; D gene: TRBD1; CDR3 DNA: TGTGCCAGCAGTCCACAGACAGGGACCGAGCAGTACTTC; CDR3 protein: CASSPQTGTEQYF
clone size: NA; J gene: TRBJ2-7; V gene: TRBV12-3/TRBV12-4; D gene: NA; CDR3 DNA: TGTGCCAGCAGTACCGGGCTTGTCTACGAGCAGTACTTC; CDR3 protein: CASSTGLVYEQYF
clone size: NA; J gene: TRBJ2-1; V gene: TRBV13; D gene: NA; CDR3 DNA: TGTGCCAGCAGCCCTCGTTTAGGCTCCTACAATGAGCAGTTCTTC; CDR3 protein: CASSPRLGSYNEQFF
clone size: NA; J gene: TRBJ2-5; V gene: TRBV4-3; D gene: NA; CDR3 DNA: TGCGCCAGCAGCCAAACTGGGACCACCCAAGAGACCCAGTACTTC; CDR3 protein: CASSQTGTTQETQYF
clone size: many; J gene: TRBJ1-1; V gene: TRBV7-3; D gene: NA; CDR3 DNA: TGTGCCAGCAGCTTCACGGGGAACACTGAAGCTTTCTTT; CDR3 protein: CASSFTGNTEAFF
clone size: few; J gene: TRBJ2-1; V gene: TRBV7-2; D gene: NA; CDR3 DNA: TGTGCCAGCAGCTTAGTGGCGTTTGCGGGGAACTACAATGAGCAGTTCTTC; CDR3 protein: CASSLVAFAGNYNEQFF
clone size: few; J gene: TRBJ2-7; V gene: TRBV6-5; D gene: NA; CDR3 DNA: TGTGCCAGCAGTTACCCCAACAGGGACGGCGAGCAGTACTTC; CDR3 protein: CASSYPNRDGEQYF
clone size: few; J gene: TRBJ2-1; V gene: TRBV15; D gene: NA; CDR3 DNA: TGTGCCACCAGCAGAGATTTGCCCCCGAGCTCCTACAATGAGCAGTTCTTC; CDR3 protein: CATSRDLPPSSYNEQFF
clone size: few; J gene: TRBJ2-1; V gene: TRBV11-1; D gene: TRBD2; CDR3 DNA: TGTGCCAGCAGCTTAGGCAGCGGGGGGCTGGCGAATGAGCAGTTCTTC; CDR3 protein: CASSLGSGGLANEQFF
clone size: NA; J gene: TRBJ2-7; V gene: TRBV3-1; D gene: NA; CDR3 DNA: TGTGCCAGCAGCCAGACCGGGACGCCGCCTGACGAGCAGTACTTC; CDR3 protein: CASSQTGTPPDEQYF
clone size: many; J gene: TRBJ2-1; V gene: TRBV25-1; D gene: TRBD1; CDR3 DNA: TGTGCCAGCGGACAGGGGAATGAGCAGTTCTTC; CDR3 protein: CASGQGNEQFF
clone size: many; J gene: TRBJ2-7; V gene: TRBV5-6; D gene: NA; CDR3 DNA: TGTGCCAGCAGCTTGACATCCTACGAGCAGTACTTC; CDR3 protein: CASSLTSYEQYF
clone size: few; J gene: TRBJ2-5; V gene: TRBV27; D gene: NA; CDR3 DNA: TGTGCCAGCAGTTCATTGGTTGAAGAGACCCAGTACTTC; CDR3 protein: CASSSLVEETQYF
clone size: few; J gene: TRBJ2-1; V gene: TRBV7-9; D gene: TRBD2; CDR3 DNA: TGTGCCAGCAGCATCCGTAGCGGGAGTTCCTACAATGAGCAGTTCTTC; CDR3 protein: CASSIRSGSSYNEQFF
clone size: NA; J gene: TRBJ2-1; V gene: TRBV29-1; D gene: NA; CDR3 DNA: TGCAGCGTTGTTGGGACGGGACTTCCCAATGAGCAGTTCTTC; CDR3 protein: CSVVGTGLPNEQFF
clone size: few; J gene: TRBJ1-5; V gene: TRBV19; D gene: NA; CDR3 DNA: TGTGCCAGTAGTATAGTAGGTCAGCCCCAGCATTTT; CDR3 protein: CASSIVGQPQHF
clone size: many; J gene: TRBJ2-6; V gene: TRBV6-4; D gene: NA; CDR3 DNA: TGTGCCAGCAGTCCCGCGATGAGCTCTGGGGCCAACGTCCTGACTTTC; CDR3 protein: CASSPAMSSGANVLTF
clone size: few; J gene: TRBJ2-1; V gene: TRBV29-1; D gene: NA; CDR3 DNA: TGCAGCGTTGAAAGTCCGGGGGCCATATACAATGAGCAGTTCTTC; CDR3 protein: CSVESPGAIYNEQFF
clone size: NA; J gene: TRBJ2-1; V gene: TRBV4-3; D gene: TRBD2; CDR3 DNA: TGCGCCAGCAGACAAGAGCGGGGGGCCTACAATGAGCAGTTCTTC; CDR3 protein: CASRQERGAYNEQFF
clone size: NA; J gene: TRBJ2-1; V gene: TRBV9; D gene: TRBD2; CDR3 DNA: TGTGCCAGCAGCGCCCCAGAGCGGACTAGCGGGGTCCATGAGCAGTTCTTC; CDR3 protein: CASSAPERTSGVHEQFF
clone size: once; J gene: TRBJ2-1; V gene: TRBV6-2/TRBV6-3; D gene: NA; CDR3 DNA: TGTGCCAGCACCTACGCTAGCCGCTACAATGAGCAGTTCTTC; CDR3 protein: CASTYASRYNEQFF